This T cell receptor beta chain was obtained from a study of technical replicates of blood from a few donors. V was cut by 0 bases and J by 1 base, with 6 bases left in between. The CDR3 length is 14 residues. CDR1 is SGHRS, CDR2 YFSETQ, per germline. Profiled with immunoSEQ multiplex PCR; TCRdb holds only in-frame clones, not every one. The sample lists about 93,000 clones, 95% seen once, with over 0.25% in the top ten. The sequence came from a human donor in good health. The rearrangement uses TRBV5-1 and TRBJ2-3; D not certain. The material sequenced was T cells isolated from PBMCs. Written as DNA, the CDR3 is TGCGCCAGCAGCTTGGGAGAGGGCACAGATACGCAGTATTTT. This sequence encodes CASSLGEGTDTQYF.